The clone carrying this TCR beta chain was detected a few times. This record belongs to a study of T-cell reconstitution after alpha-beta-depleted transplantation in children. The CDR3 extends over 15 amino acids. The germline CDR1 and CDR2 sequences are MDHEN and SYDVKM. J lost 6 bases, V lost 2 bases, and 10 bases had no gene match. Unique molecular identifiers were incorporated when the TCRbeta library was constructed. TCRdb reprocessed the PCR reads with MiXCR, giving one entry per CDR3 protein. The profile shows over 150,000 distinct CDR3 sequences, roughly 14% of them singletons. Source: PBMCs from the stem cell graft donor, taken from the stem cell graft. The source is a human donor who donated a stem cell graft to a child with acute lymphoblastic leukemia. V gene TRBV28 combines with J gene TRBJ2-7; TRBD2 matches at 7 bases. The CDR3 here is CASSLLRGGPAEQYF. DNA of the CDR3: TGTGCCAGCAGTTTACTGCGGGGAGGGCCAGCCGAGCAGTACTTC.